Each of the 10 T cell receptor beta chains below was sequenced from the same sample in a study of regulatory T cells in long-lasting Graves disease. Libraries of TCR beta came from iRepertoire HTBI primers plus Arm-PCR of CDR3 regions. TCRdb fed the multiplex PCR reads into MiXCR, producing one record per CDR3 protein. The data show 450,000 or so distinct CDR3 sequences, with roughly 20% seen just once and approximately 8% held by the top ten. Time point here: persistent/refractory GD, antithyroid drugs over 5 years with positive TRAb. After RNA was extracted from PBMCs, the TCR library was made from it. The input for sequencing was peripheral blood mononuclear cells (PBMCs), taken when the disease was refractory, from a patient treated with antithyroid drugs. Receptor source: a female donor with Graves disease.

This clonotype has more than one count but fewer than ten. The genes are TRBV7-9 and TRBJ2-7, with TRBD2 identical over 7 bases. After removal of 5 bases from V and 4 bases from J, the junction contained 8 bases not matched to a gene. The CDR3 is made up of 14 amino acids. Looked up from germline, CDR1 is SEHNR and CDR2 is FQNEAQ (reference sequence). The CDR3 sequence is CASSPSGTVYEQYF. The CDR3 DNA follows: TGTGCCAGCAGCCCAAGCGGGACGGTGTACGAGCAGTACTTC.

The rearrangement joins TRBV28 to TRBJ2-1; D is unresolved. Germline lookup yields CDR1 MDHEN and CDR2 SYDVKM. V was cut by 8 bases and J by 9 bases, with 11 bases left in between. This CDR3 has 11 amino acids. CDR3 amino acids: CASDSSGEQFF. The DNA for the CDR3 is TGTGCCAGCGACTCATCGGGTGAGCAGTTCTTC.

This clonotype was seen many times. The J gene is TRBJ1-2, the V gene TRBV28, with a tentative D call TRBD1 (5 bases). V dropped 3 bases and J dropped 2 bases, with 19 bases sitting between them. The CDR3 consists of 17 residues. CDR1 and CDR2 (germline): MDHEN, SYDVKM. The CDR3 sequence is CASSFISTRGVNYGYTF. The DNA of the CDR3 is TGTGCCAGCAGTTTTATATCTACACGAGGGGTAAACTATGGCTACACCTTC.

This clonotype was found many times. V usage is TRBV12-3 or TRBV12-4 and J usage is TRBJ1-4; D gene uncertain. The V gene lost 4 bases and the J gene lost 8 bases, with 11 bases spanning the gap. CDR3 length equals 13 residues. Here the CDR3 DNA reads TGTGCCAGCAGTTCGGACGGCGACGAAAAACTGTTTTTT. Translation: CASSSDGDEKLFF.

The chain employs TRBV4-3 and TRBJ1-1, with a tentative D call TRBD1 (5 bases). V lost 0 bases and J 0 bases, leaving 14 bases between the germline ends. The germline V gene encodes CDR1 LGHNA and CDR2 YSLEER. The CDR3 is 17 amino acids. This chain's CDR3 is CASSQDRAGRMNTEAFF. Here the CDR3 DNA reads TGCGCCAGCAGCCAAGATAGGGCAGGGAGGATGAACACTGAAGCTTTCTTT.

This clonotype was counted at least ten times. V gene TRBV6-5 combines with J gene TRBJ2-7; D unclear. Trimming shortened V by 2 bases and J by 2 bases, and 7 bases separated the two germline ends. CDR3 length: 13 residues. Per the germline V gene, CDR1 is MNHEY and CDR2 is SVGAGI. CDR3 in amino acids: CASSYKGPYEQYF. The CDR3 DNA is TGTGCCAGCAGTTACAAGGGCCCCTACGAGCAGTACTTC.

At least ten counts were recorded for this clonotype. V is TRBV2 and J is TRBJ2-5; a weak D match, TRBD2 (6 bases). Trimming shortened V by 3 bases and J by 5 bases, and 13 bases separated the two germline ends. The CDR3 loop spans 14 amino acids. Germline CDR1 reads SNHLY; CDR2 reads FYNNEI. For the CDR3, the DNA is TGTGCCAGCAGTGACGATGGAGGGCTCGAGACCCAGTACTTC. Amino acid sequence: CASSDDGGLETQYF.

This clonotype has ten or more counts. The CDR3 DNA sequence: TGCAGTGCTAGAGTTCTAGCGGCGAACACCGGGGAGCTGTTTTTT. Amino acids: CSARVLAANTGELFF. The chain combines TRBV20-1 with TRBJ2-2; 7 bases are shared with TRBD2. The CDR3 loop spans 15 amino acids. Looked up from germline, CDR1 is DFQATT and CDR2 is SNEGSKA (reference sequence). The ends lost 1 base at V and 0 bases at J; junction bases unmatched: 2.

V usage is TRBV19 and J usage is TRBJ2-1; TRBD2 matches at 11 bases. The germline gives CDR1 LNHDA, CDR2 SQIVND (reference sequence). This CDR3 region has 13 residues. The J segment lost 8 bases and the V segment lost 6 bases, leaving 3 bases of the junction unmatched. CDR3 amino acids: CASSGTSGYEQFF. In DNA form, the CDR3 reads TGTGCCAGTAGCGGGACTAGCGGCTATGAGCAGTTCTTC.

The genes are TRBV19 and TRBJ1-1, with a possible D match to TRBD1 (5 bases). The V and J ends lost 3 bases and 0 bases respectively, with 8 bases between them. Per the germline V gene, CDR1 is LNHDA and CDR2 is SQIVND (reference sequence). This CDR3 has 14 amino acids. The DNA for the CDR3 is TGTGCCAGTAGTATGAACAGGATGAACACTGAAGCTTTCTTT. As protein: CASSMNRMNTEAFF.